Listed below are T cell receptor beta chains from one sample, sequenced in a study of blood T cell repertoires in COVID-19. Sequencing was performed with immunoSEQ multiplex PCR; in TCRdb, only in-frame clones are kept and a portion is missing. This sample has more than 150,000 clones, with 80% to 90% found just once. The sequenced sample was peripheral blood. All receptors come from a man between 65 and 85 years old with active or convalescent COVID-19. The CDR3 runs from the conserved cysteine through the conserved F or W. A D gene is named only where the DNA matches it firmly. Clone size is stated in some rows and not others, as once, few, many or a class when expanded.

d_gene: -
len: 16
j_gene: TRBJ1-3
abundance: -
v_gene: TRBV5-4
CDR3nt: TGTGCCAGCAGCTCCGCGGGGCTGTCGTCGGGAAACACCATATATTTT
CDR3aa: CASSSAGLSSGNTIYF

d_gene: -
len: 16
j_gene: TRBJ2-2
abundance: few
v_gene: TRBV6-1
CDR3nt: TGTGCCAGCAGTGAAATTCGGGCAAGGGGAACCGGGGAGCTGTTTTTT
CDR3aa: CASSEIRARGTGELFF

d_gene: -
len: 13
j_gene: TRBJ2-3
abundance: medium-sized
v_gene: TRBV7-8
CDR3nt: TGTGCCAGCAGCTTAATTCAACCTACCCCGCAGTATTTT
CDR3aa: CASSLIQPTPQYF

d_gene: TRBD1
len: 11
j_gene: TRBJ2-7
abundance: -
v_gene: TRBV20-1
CDR3nt: TGCAGTAGGGGGCTTATCTACGAGCAGTACTTC
CDR3aa: CSRGLIYEQYF

d_gene: TRBD1
len: 16
j_gene: TRBJ1-6
abundance: -
v_gene: TRBV7-8
CDR3nt: TGTGCCAGCAGCCGCCGGGACAGGGTCCTTCTTTCACCCCTCCACTTT
CDR3aa: CASSRRDRVLLSPLHF

d_gene: -
len: 13
j_gene: TRBJ2-7
abundance: -
v_gene: TRBV24-1
CDR3nt: TGTGCCACCAGTGAAAGGGGATCCTCCGAGCAGTACTTC
CDR3aa: CATSERGSSEQYF

d_gene: TRBD2
len: 17
j_gene: TRBJ2-3
abundance: -
v_gene: TRBV7-9
CDR3nt: TGTGCCAGCAGCTTAGCGACTAGCGGGAGATTAGCAGATACGCAGTATTTT
CDR3aa: CASSLATSGRLADTQYF

d_gene: TRBD1
len: 15
j_gene: TRBJ2-7
abundance: few
v_gene: TRBV6-2/TRBV6-3
CDR3nt: TGTGCCAGCAGTTATGGGACAGCTATCTCCTACGAGCAGTACTTC
CDR3aa: CASSYGTAISYEQYF

d_gene: TRBD1
len: 14
j_gene: TRBJ2-5
abundance: once
v_gene: TRBV10-2
CDR3nt: TGCGCCAGCAGTGGAACAGGGGGCTGGGAGACCCAGTACTTC
CDR3aa: CASSGTGGWETQYF

d_gene: -
len: 13
j_gene: TRBJ1-2
abundance: -
v_gene: TRBV5-6
CDR3nt: TGTGCCAGCAGCTTGGCCAGGTCAAGCGGCTACACCTTC
CDR3aa: CASSLARSSGYTF

d_gene: -
len: 15
j_gene: TRBJ1-3
abundance: -
v_gene: TRBV5-1
CDR3nt: TGCGCCAGCAGCTTGGCAGACCAGGGTGGTGACACCATATATTTT
CDR3aa: CASSLADQGGDTIYF

d_gene: -
len: 15
j_gene: TRBJ1-2
abundance: -
v_gene: TRBV7-9
CDR3nt: TGTGCCAGCAGCTTAGGGGTTCAGGGAGGCTATGGCTACACCTTC
CDR3aa: CASSLGVQGGYGYTF

d_gene: -
len: 16
j_gene: TRBJ2-7
abundance: -
v_gene: TRBV27
CDR3nt: TGTGCCAGCAGTTATTCTCCTAGCACCCACTCCTACGAGCAGTACTTC
CDR3aa: CASSYSPSTHSYEQYF

d_gene: -
len: 18
j_gene: TRBJ2-3
abundance: -
v_gene: TRBV19
CDR3nt: TGTGCCAGTAGTATAGCAGCAAATGCGGGGTTGGGCACAGATACGCAGTATTTT
CDR3aa: CASSIAANAGLGTDTQYF

d_gene: -
len: 14
j_gene: TRBJ1-5
abundance: -
v_gene: TRBV30
CDR3nt: TGTGCCTGGAGTCCGGCTCCGGGGAATCAGCCCCAGCATTTT
CDR3aa: CAWSPAPGNQPQHF

d_gene: -
len: 15
j_gene: TRBJ2-2
abundance: -
v_gene: TRBV6-9
CDR3nt: TGTGCCAGCAGTTATATGCAGGGTAGGACCGGGGAGCTGTTTTTT
CDR3aa: CASSYMQGRTGELFF

d_gene: TRBD2
len: 16
j_gene: TRBJ2-1
abundance: -
v_gene: TRBV5-4
CDR3nt: TGTGCCAGCAGCCCGTCGGGCGGGAGGTCGCACAATGAGCAGTTCTTC
CDR3aa: CASSPSGGRSHNEQFF

d_gene: TRBD2
len: 15
j_gene: TRBJ2-7
abundance: -
v_gene: TRBV6-1
CDR3nt: TGTGCCAGCAGTGATAGCGGGACAAGCTCCTACGAGCAGTACTTC
CDR3aa: CASSDSGTSSYEQYF

d_gene: -
len: 15
j_gene: TRBJ1-2
abundance: -
v_gene: TRBV21-1
CDR3nt: TGTGCCAGCAGCAAAACCTACGAGGGCCGTCGTGGCTACACCTTC
CDR3aa: CASSKTYEGRRGYTF

d_gene: -
len: 15
j_gene: TRBJ2-2
abundance: -
v_gene: TRBV7-8
CDR3nt: TGTGCCAGCAGCTTACTTGGACACTACACCGGGGAGCTGTTTTTT
CDR3aa: CASSLLGHYTGELFF

d_gene: TRBD2
len: 17
j_gene: TRBJ2-3
abundance: -
v_gene: TRBV11-2
CDR3nt: TGTGCCAGCAGCCGCCGGACTAGCGGGAGGGCCTGGGATACGCAGTATTTT
CDR3aa: CASSRRTSGRAWDTQYF

d_gene: -
len: 12
j_gene: TRBJ2-1
abundance: -
v_gene: TRBV19
CDR3nt: TGTGCCAGTAGTATTGGGGGACAAAAGCAGTTCTTC
CDR3aa: CASSIGGQKQFF

d_gene: -
len: 12
j_gene: TRBJ2-7
abundance: -
v_gene: TRBV2
CDR3nt: TGTGCCAGCAGGAGACAGTCCAACGAGCAGTACTTC
CDR3aa: CASRRQSNEQYF

d_gene: TRBD2
len: 18
j_gene: TRBJ2-1
abundance: -
v_gene: TRBV10-3
CDR3nt: TGTGCCATCAGCCCTAATGGTCCGGGACTAGCGGGAGTGTGTGAGCAGTTCTTC
CDR3aa: CAISPNGPGLAGVCEQFF

d_gene: -
len: 13
j_gene: TRBJ2-2
abundance: few
v_gene: TRBV7-9
CDR3nt: TGTGCCAGCAGCTCAAGAGATGCCGGGGAGCTGTTTTTT
CDR3aa: CASSSRDAGELFF

d_gene: -
len: 15
j_gene: TRBJ1-2
abundance: -
v_gene: TRBV11-2
CDR3nt: TGTGCCAGCAGCTCCCCGCGGAGAGCTAACTATGGCTACACCTTC
CDR3aa: CASSSPRRANYGYTF

d_gene: -
len: 15
j_gene: TRBJ1-6
abundance: many
v_gene: TRBV6-5
CDR3nt: TGTGCCAGCAGCAGTACAGGGTCTCGTAATTCACCCCTCCACTTT
CDR3aa: CASSSTGSRNSPLHF

d_gene: TRBD1
len: 15
j_gene: TRBJ1-6
abundance: -
v_gene: TRBV5-8
CDR3nt: TGTGCCAGCAGCCGCGGGACAGGGTTTGATTCACCCCTCCACTTT
CDR3aa: CASSRGTGFDSPLHF

d_gene: TRBD1
len: 14
j_gene: TRBJ1-5
abundance: -
v_gene: TRBV27
CDR3nt: TGTGCCAGCAGCCCAGGGACAGGCAATCAGCCCCAGCATTTT
CDR3aa: CASSPGTGNQPQHF

d_gene: -
len: 12
j_gene: TRBJ1-2
abundance: -
v_gene: TRBV27
CDR3nt: TGTGCCAGCAGTCCCCCAACAGGTGGCTACACCTTC
CDR3aa: CASSPPTGGYTF

d_gene: TRBD1
len: 20
j_gene: TRBJ1-6
abundance: -
v_gene: TRBV4-2
CDR3nt: TGTGCCAGCAGCCAAGAGCGGGCAGGGGGCATCTTAGTTGGAGATTCACCCCTCCACTTT
CDR3aa: CASSQERAGGILVGDSPLHF

d_gene: TRBD1
len: 18
j_gene: TRBJ2-3
abundance: -
v_gene: TRBV5-6
CDR3nt: TGTGCCAGCAGGCGACAGGGATCCCGTTCCATGGACACAGATACGCAGTATTTT
CDR3aa: CASRRQGSRSMDTDTQYF

d_gene: TRBD1
len: 15
j_gene: TRBJ2-3
abundance: -
v_gene: TRBV7-2
CDR3nt: TGTGCCAGCAGCTTATTGACAGGGTGGGATGATACGCAGTATTTT
CDR3aa: CASSLLTGWDDTQYF

d_gene: TRBD1
len: 16
j_gene: TRBJ1-6
abundance: -
v_gene: TRBV30
CDR3nt: TGTGCCTGGAGTGTGAGGGGGCAGTTAGGTAATTCACCCCTCCACTTT
CDR3aa: CAWSVRGQLGNSPLHF

d_gene: TRBD2
len: 15
j_gene: TRBJ2-3
abundance: -
v_gene: TRBV3-1/TRBV3-2
CDR3nt: TGTGCCAGCAGCCAAGGACTAGCGGGGACAGATACGCAGTATTTT
CDR3aa: CASSQGLAGTDTQYF

d_gene: -
len: 14
j_gene: TRBJ2-7
abundance: -
v_gene: TRBV5-6
CDR3nt: TGTGCCAGCAGCTTCTCAGGGGCAAGGGGAGAGCAGTACTTC
CDR3aa: CASSFSGARGEQYF

d_gene: -
len: 14
j_gene: TRBJ2-1
abundance: -
v_gene: TRBV5-1
CDR3nt: TGCGCCAGCAGCTTGACCGGGACACAAAATGAGCAGTTCTTC
CDR3aa: CASSLTGTQNEQFF

d_gene: TRBD1
len: 16
j_gene: TRBJ1-4
abundance: -
v_gene: TRBV5-1
CDR3nt: TGCGCCAGCAGCCCCCAGGGGGGTCTGGCTAATGAAAAACTGTTTTTT
CDR3aa: CASSPQGGLANEKLFF

d_gene: TRBD1
len: 14
j_gene: TRBJ1-3
abundance: -
v_gene: TRBV5-6
CDR3nt: TGTGCCAGCAGCCCGACAGGGGTTGGAAACACCATATATTTT
CDR3aa: CASSPTGVGNTIYF

d_gene: -
len: 14
j_gene: TRBJ1-2
abundance: -
v_gene: TRBV6-1
CDR3nt: TGTGCCAGCAGTGAGGAGATCGCAATCGATGGCTACACCTTC
CDR3aa: CASSEEIAIDGYTF

d_gene: TRBD1
len: 15
j_gene: TRBJ2-2
abundance: -
v_gene: TRBV27
CDR3nt: TGTGCCAGCAGTCCAGGGACAGGTTTCACCGGGGAGCTGTTTTTT
CDR3aa: CASSPGTGFTGELFF

d_gene: -
len: 13
j_gene: TRBJ2-7
abundance: few
v_gene: TRBV20-1
CDR3nt: TGCAGTGCTAGTTTGGTGGCAGGGGCCGAGCAGTACTTC
CDR3aa: CSASLVAGAEQYF

d_gene: -
len: 14
j_gene: TRBJ1-6
abundance: few
v_gene: TRBV3-1/TRBV3-2
CDR3nt: TGTGCCAGCAGCCAAGCAGGGTTGGACTCACCCCTCCACTTT
CDR3aa: CASSQAGLDSPLHF

d_gene: -
len: 14
j_gene: TRBJ2-2
abundance: -
v_gene: TRBV7-2
CDR3nt: TGTGCCACAACGGGACAAATGAACACCGGGGAGCTGTTTTTT
CDR3aa: CATTGQMNTGELFF

d_gene: TRBD1
len: 15
j_gene: TRBJ2-7
abundance: -
v_gene: TRBV19
CDR3nt: TGTGCCAGTAGTACGTCCGGGACAGGGGGTTACGAGCAGTACTTC
CDR3aa: CASSTSGTGGYEQYF

d_gene: -
len: 16
j_gene: TRBJ2-2
abundance: -
v_gene: TRBV11-2
CDR3nt: TGTGCCAGCAGCCCCCGGGGGAGCAGGGTGGCCGGGGAGCTGTTTTTT
CDR3aa: CASSPRGSRVAGELFF

d_gene: -
len: 13
j_gene: TRBJ1-5
abundance: -
v_gene: TRBV27
CDR3nt: TGTGCCAGCAGTTTTGGGGGGGGCCAGCCCCAGCATTTT
CDR3aa: CASSFGGGQPQHF

d_gene: -
len: 15
j_gene: TRBJ1-3
abundance: -
v_gene: TRBV6-5
CDR3nt: TGTGCCAGCAGTTTGACAGCAAGCTCTGGAAACACCATATATTTT
CDR3aa: CASSLTASSGNTIYF

d_gene: -
len: 17
j_gene: TRBJ1-4
abundance: -
v_gene: TRBV29-1
CDR3nt: TGCAGCGTCCTGAGAGAGGGTGCTTCTTTGGGGAATGAAAAACTGTTTTTT
CDR3aa: CSVLREGASLGNEKLFF

d_gene: -
len: 14
j_gene: TRBJ2-3
abundance: -
v_gene: TRBV7-2
CDR3nt: TGTGCCAGCAGCGGGGCGGGAAAGACAGATACGCAGTATTTT
CDR3aa: CASSGAGKTDTQYF

d_gene: TRBD1
len: 16
j_gene: TRBJ2-3
abundance: -
v_gene: TRBV28
CDR3nt: TGTGCCAGCAGTCCTGGGGCCGGGACAGGGGGGGATACGCAGTATTTT
CDR3aa: CASSPGAGTGGDTQYF

d_gene: -
len: 11
j_gene: TRBJ1-5
abundance: -
v_gene: TRBV6-1
CDR3nt: TGTGCCAGCAGTGATATACAGCCCCAGCATTTT
CDR3aa: CASSDIQPQHF

d_gene: TRBD2
len: 15
j_gene: TRBJ2-2
abundance: -
v_gene: TRBV6-5
CDR3nt: TGTGCCAGCATGCTCCCTAGCGGGAGCACCGGGGAGCTGTTTTTT
CDR3aa: CASMLPSGSTGELFF

d_gene: -
len: 13
j_gene: TRBJ2-3
abundance: -
v_gene: TRBV10-3
CDR3nt: TGTGCCACGCACAGGAGTAGCACAGATACGCAGTATTTT
CDR3aa: CATHRSSTDTQYF

d_gene: -
len: 15
j_gene: TRBJ1-6
abundance: -
v_gene: TRBV5-1
CDR3nt: TGCGCCAGCAGCTTGGTTGGGGGGGATAATTCACCCCTCCACTTT
CDR3aa: CASSLVGGDNSPLHF